This passage covers 30 T cell receptor beta chains from one sample sequenced in a study of CD8 T cells in Susac syndrome. Random hexamers primed reverse transcription of about 0.5 to 1 ug RNA. TCRdb redid the calling of the immunoSEQ multiplex PCR reads with MiXCR, one entry per CDR3 protein. The sample comprises about 71,000 distinct CDR3 sequences, 93% of which are singletons, and roughly 0.16% rests with the top ten. Sequenced: CD4+ T cells from PBMCs. The receptor set was obtained from a human donor with Susac syndrome.

This clonotype has a single count. The chain links TRBV7-9 to TRBJ2-3; 8 nucleotides align to TRBD1. The CDR3 length is 16 residues. V shed 5 bases and J 2 bases; nucleotides not matched to a gene: 9. CDR1 is SEHNR, CDR2 FQNEAQ, per germline (reference sequence). In DNA form, the CDR3 reads TGTGCCAGCAGCCTCACCGGGACAGGCACCACAGATACGCAGTATTTT. It yields the protein CASSLTGTGTTDTQYF.

V usage is TRBV5-1 and J usage is TRBJ2-2, with TRBD1 identical over 7 bases. This CDR3 has 16 amino acids. V shed 0 bases and J 1 base; nucleotides not matched to a gene: 3. CDR1 is SGHRS and CDR2 is YFSETQ in the germline V gene. In nucleotides, the CDR3 is TGCGCCAGCAGCTTGGAGGACAGGTTGAACACCGGGGAGCTGTTTTTT. It yields the protein CASSLEDRLNTGELFF.

The V gene is TRBV5-1, the J gene TRBJ1-6; 8 positions agree with TRBD1. From germline, CDR1 is SGHRS and CDR2 YFSETQ. V was pared by 4 bases and J by 10 bases, with 7 bases of the junction left unmatched. CDR3 size: 14 residues. The chain's CDR3 is CASSADRASSPLHF. The CDR3 DNA follows: TGCGCCAGCAGCGCGGACAGGGCGTCGTCACCCCTCCACTTT.

The chain carries TRBV18 and TRBJ1-6; TRBD1 might be the D (5 bases). Germline V gene sequence: CDR1 KGHSH, CDR2 LQKENI. Trimming stripped 3 bases from V and 8 bases from J, with 11 bases between. This CDR3 spans 14 amino acids. CDR3 residues: CASSPQGSDSPLHF. CDR3 DNA sequence: TGTGCCAGCTCACCCCAGGGCTCGGATTCACCCCTCCACTTT.

V is TRBV18 and J is TRBJ2-5, with a possible D match to TRBD1 (6 bases). The CDR3 has 14 amino acids. CDR1 KGHSH and CDR2 LQKENI come from the germline V gene. V lost 3 bases and J 2 bases, leaving 10 bases between the germline ends. CDR3 bases: TGTGCCAGCTCACCCGGACAGCCTCAAGAGACCCAGTACTTC. Its translation is CASSPGQPQETQYF.

The CDR3 region has the DNA TGCGCCAGCAGCTTGGTCACGCAGGGTGGTAATGAAAAACTGTTTTTT. Amino acid sequence: CASSLVTQGGNEKLFF. The chain uses TRBV5-1 and TRBJ1-4; tentatively, D is TRBD1 (5 bases). The CDR3 totals 16 residues. The V end lost 0 bases, the J end lost 4 bases, and 13 bases lay between the germline ends. CDR1 and CDR2 (germline): SGHRS, YFSETQ.

The V gene is TRBV20-1, the J gene TRBJ1-3, with TRBD1 as a possible D gene (6 bases). CDR1 is DFQATT, CDR2 SNEGSKA, per germline (reference sequence). V lost 3 bases and J lost 0, with 12 bases in between. The CDR3 totals 15 residues. The CDR3 loop is CSASGQITSGNTIYF. The CDR3 nucleotides read TGCAGTGCTAGTGGACAGATCACCTCTGGAAACACCATATATTTT.

The V gene is TRBV14, the J gene TRBJ1-1; D remains unclear. Germline lookup yields CDR1 SGHDN and CDR2 FVKESK. Trimming took 1 base from V and 4 from J, leaving 13 bases between them. This CDR3 region has 15 residues. CDR3 DNA: TGTGCCAGCAGCCAAGCTCGAGGGTTCGGCACTGAAGCTTTCTTT. This encodes CASSQARGFGTEAFF.

This chain links TRBV2 with TRBJ2-7; tentative D call: TRBD1 (5 bases). CDR1 is SNHLY, CDR2 FYNNEI, per germline. This CDR3 comprises 14 residues. The V and J ends lost 4 bases and 2 bases respectively, with 12 bases between them. The CDR3 is CASSARGSPYEQYF. The CDR3 DNA sequence: TGTGCCAGCAGTGCTAGGGGCTCTCCCTACGAGCAGTACTTC.

V usage is TRBV28 and J usage is TRBJ1-2; D is undetermined. Trimming took off 7 bases at V and 3 bases at J, with 12 bases between the two ends. The germline CDR1 and CDR2 sequences are MDHEN and SYDVKM. The CDR3 has 13 amino acids. CDR3 sequence (DNA): TGTGCCAGCAAGATCCCCGCTGACTATGGCTACACCTTC. Residues: CASKIPADYGYTF.

The chain carries TRBV29-1 and TRBJ2-2; D might be TRBD2 (5 bases). The CDR3 contains 13 residues. The germline gives CDR1 SQVTM, CDR2 ANQGSEA. V lost 8 bases and J 4 bases, leaving 14 bases between the germline ends. The CDR3 DNA reads as TGCAGCAATGAGAGGGCCCTCACCGGGGAGCTGTTTTTT. Encoded protein: CSNERALTGELFF.

The CDR3 spells CSAPTSNLYNEQFF. The CDR3 region has the DNA TGCAGTGCGCCGACTAGTAACCTCTACAATGAGCAGTTCTTC. The chain recombines TRBV20-1 with TRBJ2-1, with D perhaps matching TRBD2 (6 bases). This CDR3 has 14 residues. The V end was cut by 6 bases, the J end by 3 bases, with 15 bases between. CDR1 and CDR2 from the germline V gene are DFQATT and SNEGSKA (reference sequence).

The chain uses TRBV7-2 and TRBJ2-2; possibly TRBD2 for D (5 bases). The CDR3 spans 15 residues. Trimming removed 1 base at V and 2 bases at J, with 8 bases between. Germline assignment: CDR1 SGHTA and CDR2 FQGNSA. The CDR3 nucleotides are TGTGCCAGCAGCTTAGATCCGGGAAACACCGGGGAGCTGTTTTTT. It encodes CASSLDPGNTGELFF.

The chain employs TRBV18 and TRBJ1-4; weak D call: TRBD1 (5 bases). CDR1 KGHSH and CDR2 LQKENI come from the germline V gene. V lost 0 bases and J 8 bases, leaving 19 bases between the germline ends. CDR3 length equals 17 residues. The CDR3: CASSPPSQGVKGEKLFF. DNA of the CDR3: TGTGCCAGCTCACCACCGTCGCAGGGTGTTAAGGGGGAAAAACTGTTTTTT.

The chain combines TRBV20-1 with TRBJ2-7; D may correspond to TRBD1 or TRBD2 (5 bases each). The germline V gene has CDR1 DFQATT and CDR2 SNEGSKA (reference sequence). V dropped 6 bases and J dropped 6 bases, with 21 bases sitting between them. The CDR3 length is 14 residues. For the CDR3, the DNA is TGCAGTGCCTTAGGGGCCAGGGAGTACCGCGAGCAGTACTTC. Translating gives CSALGAREYREQYF.

CDR3 DNA: TGTGCCAGTAGTAACCCCAGGACAGGGAGCACAGATACGCAGTATTTT. Translating it yields CASSNPRTGSTDTQYF. This chain uses TRBV19 with TRBJ2-3, with 8 nucleotides matching TRBD1. The J segment lost 0 bases and the V segment lost 4 bases, leaving 6 bases of the junction unmatched. CDR1 is LNHDA, CDR2 SQIVND, per germline (reference sequence). The CDR3 is 16 residues long. Using reference TRBV19 and TRBJ2-3 for the parts outside the CDR3, the full variable domain is DGGITQSPKYLFRKEGQNVTLSCEQNLNHDAMYWYRQDPGQGLRLIYYSQIVNDFQKGDIAEGYSVSREKKESFPLTVTSAQKNPTAFYLCASSNPRTGSTDTQYFGPGTRLTVL.

This clonotype was seen just once. V is TRBV6-5 and J is TRBJ2-7; D may be TRBD1 (6 bases). This CDR3 contains 13 residues. The germline CDR1 and CDR2 sequences are MNHEY and SVGAGI. Deletions cut 6 bases from V and 6 bases from J, with 15 bases between. DNA of the CDR3: TGTGCCAGCAGACCCGACAGAGGGGGCGAGCAGTACTTC. Translated, it gives CASRPDRGGEQYF.

V and J are TRBV19 and TRBJ2-5, with D hard to call. Trimming removed 3 bases from V and 4 bases from J, with 9 bases in between. Germline V CDR1 and CDR2: LNHDA, SQIVND (reference sequence). The CDR3 loop spans 13 amino acids. The CDR3 coding sequence is TGTGCCAGTAGTATTTCGGTGGGAGAGACCCAGTACTTC. As protein: CASSISVGETQYF.

This clonotype was counted between two and nine times. This chain joins TRBV7-2 and TRBJ2-3; no definite D call. The CDR3 is 15 residues long. Germline assignment: CDR1 SGHTA and CDR2 FQGNSA. The germline V and J ends were trimmed by 0 bases and 1 base, with 8 bases remaining between them. The chain's CDR3 is CASSLAGSRTDTQYF. The CDR3 DNA reads TGTGCCAGCAGCTTAGCGGGCTCCCGCACAGATACGCAGTATTTT.

The chain is built from TRBV12-3 or TRBV12-4 and TRBJ1-3; 7 bases agree with TRBD1. This CDR3 comprises 15 residues. The V gene end was trimmed by 7 bases and the J gene end by 2 bases; junction bases not matched to a gene: 8. CDR3 nucleotides: TGTGCCAGCACCAAGGGGGCTCAACCTGGAAACACCATATATTTT. Protein: CASTKGAQPGNTIYF.

J is TRBJ2-1 and V is TRBV24-1, with D perhaps TRBD2 (5 bases). The CDR3 contains 13 residues. V lost 4 bases and J 10 bases, leaving 13 bases between the germline ends. Germline V gene sequence: CDR1 KGHDR, CDR2 SFDVKD. CDR3 region: CATSEPVPGEQFF. CDR3 DNA sequence: TGTGCCACCAGTGAGCCCGTCCCGGGGGAGCAGTTCTTC.

In nucleotides, the CDR3 is TGTGCCTGGAGTGTAGGCAGGGCCTACGAGCAGTACTTC. Amino acids: CAWSVGRAYEQYF. This chain joins TRBV30 and TRBJ2-7, with D possibly TRBD1 on 5 matching bases. The germline gives CDR1 GTSNPN, CDR2 SVGIG (reference sequence). The CDR3 runs to 13 residues. Trimming took off 0 bases at V and 2 bases at J, with 8 bases between the two ends.

The chain has TRBV9 and TRBJ2-5; no clear D gene. The CDR3 totals 15 residues. V was trimmed by 0 bases and J by 11 bases, leaving 20 bases between them. Germline lookup yields CDR1 SGDLS and CDR2 YYNGEE. The CDR3 coding sequence is TGTGCCAGCAGCGTAGGGGGTGAGGTCGGAGCAGCTCAGTACTTC. Translation gives CASSVGGEVGAAQYF.

This chain uses TRBV19 with TRBJ1-5; 7 positions match TRBD1. The CDR3 covers 15 residues. The trim removed 9 bases at V and 1 base at J, leaving 9 bases unmatched. CDR1 is LNHDA, CDR2 SQIVND, per germline (reference sequence). The CDR3 DNA reads as TGTGCCAGCACGACAGGGACGAGAAGCAATCAGCCCCAGCATTTT. Translation gives CASTTGTRSNQPQHF.

This chain uses TRBV11-2 with TRBJ2-4; D is uncertain. Trimming removed 2 bases from V and 0 bases from J, with 5 bases in between. This CDR3 contains 14 residues. The germline V gene encodes CDR1 SGHAT and CDR2 FQNNGV. CDR3 nucleotide sequence: TGTGCCAGCAGCTTATTACTAGCCAAAAACATTCAGTACTTC. Translating it yields CASSLLLAKNIQYF.

The gene calls are TRBV9 and TRBJ2-7, with D unclear. Deletions cut 0 bases from V and 7 bases from J, with 20 bases between. This CDR3 spans 16 amino acids. CDR1 is SGDLS, CDR2 YYNGEE, per germline. The CDR3 spells CASSVDPLGRGAEQYF. The CDR3 DNA follows: TGTGCCAGCAGCGTAGACCCCCTTGGCCGTGGAGCAGAGCAGTACTTC.

The V call is TRBV10-3, the J call TRBJ1-1; unclear D gene. This CDR3 is 14 amino acids long. From germline, CDR1 is ENHRY and CDR2 SYGVKD. The V and J ends lost 0 bases and 11 bases respectively, with 16 bases between them. The DNA for the CDR3 is TGTGCCATCAGTGAGTCGAGAGATGCGTCTCAGGCTTTCTTT. Amino acids: CAISESRDASQAFF.

This chain connects TRBV7-9 to TRBJ2-7; D unclear. Germline CDR1 reads SEHNR; CDR2 reads FQNEAQ (reference sequence). This CDR3 is built from 12 residues. With 1 base removed from V and 3 bases from J, the gap between germline ends came to 4 bases. The CDR3 DNA sequence: TGTGCCAGCAGCTTAGGGGACTACGAGCAGTACTTC. This translates into CASSLGDYEQYF.

The chain joins TRBV7-2 to TRBJ1-2; TRBD1 aligns across 8 bases. The CDR3 is 13 residues long. Germline CDR1 SGHTA, CDR2 FQGNSA. The ends lost 7 bases at V and 4 bases at J; junction bases unmatched: 5. The CDR3 bases are TGTGCCAGCACCCCGACAGGGGTCTATGGCTACACCTTC. The encoded protein is CASTPTGVYGYTF.

The rearrangement uses TRBV12-5 and TRBJ2-1, with TRBD2 identical over 8 bases. Trimming cost V 7 bases and J 0 bases; bases outside gene matches: 11. The germline CDR1 and CDR2 sequences are LGHNT and FRNRAP. This CDR3 region has 17 residues. The CDR3 nucleotides read TGTGCTAGTGCCCTCACCGTAGCGGGGAGCTCCTACAATGAGCAGTTCTTC. Encoded protein: CASALTVAGSSYNEQFF.